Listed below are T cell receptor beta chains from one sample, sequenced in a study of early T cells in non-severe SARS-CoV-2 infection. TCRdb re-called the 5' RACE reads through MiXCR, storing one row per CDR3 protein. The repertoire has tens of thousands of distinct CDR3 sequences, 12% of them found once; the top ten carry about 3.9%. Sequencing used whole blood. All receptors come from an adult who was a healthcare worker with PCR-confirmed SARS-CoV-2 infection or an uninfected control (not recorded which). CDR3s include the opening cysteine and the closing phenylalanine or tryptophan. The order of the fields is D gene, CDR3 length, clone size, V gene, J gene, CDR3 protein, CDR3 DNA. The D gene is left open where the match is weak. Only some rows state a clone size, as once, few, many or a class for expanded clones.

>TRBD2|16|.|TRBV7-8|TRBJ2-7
CASSSRGLAGRYEQYF
TGTGCCAGCAGCTCTAGGGGACTAGCGGGGCGCTACGAGCAGTACTTC
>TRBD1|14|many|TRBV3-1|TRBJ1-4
CASSRDRNNEKLFF
TGTGCCAGCAGCCGGGACAGGAATAATGAAAAACTGTTTTTT
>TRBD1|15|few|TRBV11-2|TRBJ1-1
CASIWQGARDTEAFF
TGTGCCAGCATCTGGCAGGGGGCGAGGGACACTGAAGCTTTCTTT
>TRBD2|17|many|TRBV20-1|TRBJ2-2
CSARHPGLAVNTGELFF
TGCAGTGCTAGACACCCCGGACTAGCGGTAAACACCGGGGAGCTGTTTTTT
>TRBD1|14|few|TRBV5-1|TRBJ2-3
CASSLEQGIPTQYF
TGCGCCAGCAGCTTGGAACAGGGGATTCCTACGCAGTATTTT
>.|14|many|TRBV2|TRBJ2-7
CASRPLSDLRVQYF
TGTGCCAGCAGGCCACTTTCTGACCTACGAGTTCAGTACTTC
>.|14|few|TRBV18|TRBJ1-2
CASSPPLQLYGYTF
TGTGCCAGCTCACCACCGCTACAGCTTTATGGCTACACCTTC
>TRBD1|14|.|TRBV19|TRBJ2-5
CASSKGQGFETQYF
TGTGCCAGTAGCAAGGGACAGGGGTTTGAGACCCAGTACTTC
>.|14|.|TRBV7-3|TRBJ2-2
CASSLKVSQGELFF
TGTGCCAGCAGCTTAAAGGTCTCGCAGGGGGAGCTGTTTTTT
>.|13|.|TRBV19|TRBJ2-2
CASRTWRGGELFF
TGTGCCAGTAGGACTTGGCGCGGCGGGGAGCTGTTTTTT
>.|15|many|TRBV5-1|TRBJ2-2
CASSLSRVNTGELFF
TGCGCCAGCAGCCTTTCAAGGGTTAACACCGGGGAGCTGTTTTTT
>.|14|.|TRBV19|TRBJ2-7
CASSIGGGAYEQYF
TGTGCCAGTAGTATTGGTGGAGGGGCCTACGAGCAGTACTTC
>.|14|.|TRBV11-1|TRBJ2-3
CASSLRDGPDTQYF
TGTGCCAGCAGCTTAAGGGACGGGCCAGATACGCAGTATTTT
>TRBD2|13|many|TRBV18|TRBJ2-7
CASSQGLAYEQYF
TGTGCCAGCTCACAGGGACTAGCTTACGAGCAGTACTTC
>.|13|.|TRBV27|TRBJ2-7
CASSLSGWGEQYF
TGTGCCAGCAGTTTGTCCGGGTGGGGAGAGCAGTACTTC
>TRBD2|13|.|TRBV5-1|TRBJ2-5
CASSGMEQETQYF
TGCGCCAGTAGCGGGATGGAACAAGAGACCCAGTACTTC
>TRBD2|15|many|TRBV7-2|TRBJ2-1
CASSLGGSPNNEQFF
TGTGCCAGCAGCTTGGGCGGGAGTCCCAACAATGAGCAGTTCTTC
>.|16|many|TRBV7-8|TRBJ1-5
CASRRGCREVFQPQHF
TGTGCCAGCAGGAGGGGGTGCAGGGAAGTTTTTCAGCCCCAGCATTTT
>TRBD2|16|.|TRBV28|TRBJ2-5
CASSSVAGGPQETQYF
TGTGCCAGCAGTTCGGTAGCGGGAGGGCCGCAAGAGACCCAGTACTTC
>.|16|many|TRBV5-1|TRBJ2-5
CASSLGQLAYQETQYF
TGCGCCAGCAGCTTAGGACAGCTTGCGTACCAAGAGACCCAGTACTTC
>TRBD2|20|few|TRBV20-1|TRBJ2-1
CRAASESVGLAGPPYNEQFF
TGCAGAGCCGCTAGTGAAAGTGTGGGACTAGCGGGACCTCCCTACAATGAGCAGTTCTTC
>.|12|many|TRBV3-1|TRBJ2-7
CASSPRSYEQYF
TGTGCCAGCAGCCCCAGGTCCTACGAGCAGTACTTC
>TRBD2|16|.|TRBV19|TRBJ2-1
CASSPRTSGSLGEQFF
TGTGCCAGTAGTCCGCGGACTAGCGGGAGTCTAGGTGAGCAGTTCTTC
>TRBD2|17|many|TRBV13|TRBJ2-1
CASSSREERGTYNEQFF
TGTGCCAGCAGCTCCCGGGAAGAGCGGGGAACCTACAATGAGCAGTTCTTC
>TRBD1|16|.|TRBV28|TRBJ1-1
CASSLDKEGANTEAFF
TGTGCCAGCAGTCTCGACAAGGAGGGGGCGAACACTGAAGCTTTCTTT
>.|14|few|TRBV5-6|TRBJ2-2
CASSRGSNTGELFF
TGTGCCAGCAGCCGGGGCAGCAACACCGGGGAGCTGTTTTTT
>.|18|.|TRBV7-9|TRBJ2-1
CASSPSDHASSSYNEQFF
TGTGCCAGCAGCCCGTCTGACCACGCATCTAGCTCCTACAATGAGCAGTTCTTC
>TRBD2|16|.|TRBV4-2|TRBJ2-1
CASSQVSSGAYNEQFF
TGTGCCAGCAGTCAAGTATCCAGCGGGGCCTACAATGAGCAGTTCTTC
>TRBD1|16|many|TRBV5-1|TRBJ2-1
CASSVAGTGSYNEQFF
TGCGCCAGCAGCGTAGCCGGGACAGGGTCTTACAATGAGCAGTTCTTC
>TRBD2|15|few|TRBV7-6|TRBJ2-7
CASSYLREGYYEQYF
TGTGCCAGCAGCTACCTTCGGGAGGGGTACTACGAGCAGTACTTC
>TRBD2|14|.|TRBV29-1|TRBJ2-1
CSVEGGPSYNEQFF
TGCAGCGTTGAGGGAGGGCCTTCCTACAATGAGCAGTTCTTC
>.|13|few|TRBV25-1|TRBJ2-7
CASSAAGKYEQYF
TGTGCCAGCAGTGCAGCAGGGAAGTACGAGCAGTACTTC
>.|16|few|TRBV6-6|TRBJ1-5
CASRDIGKESYQPQHF
TGTGCCAGCCGGGACATCGGCAAGGAAAGTTATCAGCCCCAGCATTTT
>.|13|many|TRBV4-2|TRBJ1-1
CASSQRSNTEAFF
TGTGCCAGCAGCCAACGATCGAACACTGAAGCTTTCTTT
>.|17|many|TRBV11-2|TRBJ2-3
CASSLDLGALGSDTQYF
TGTGCCAGCAGCTTAGATCTCGGGGCCTTAGGGTCAGATACGCAGTATTTT
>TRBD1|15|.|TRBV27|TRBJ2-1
CASSLSGQGTNEQFF
TGTGCCAGCAGTTTATCGGGACAGGGGACCAATGAGCAGTTCTTC
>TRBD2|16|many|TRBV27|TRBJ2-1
CASSLITSGSGNEQFF
TGTGCCAGCAGTTTAATCACTAGCGGGAGTGGCAATGAGCAGTTCTTC
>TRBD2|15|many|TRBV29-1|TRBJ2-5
CSAEAGTSGSETQYF
TGCAGCGCCGAAGCCGGGACTAGCGGGAGTGAGACCCAGTACTTC
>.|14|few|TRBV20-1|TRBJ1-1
CSALRGAGSTEAFF
TGCAGTGCTCTTAGGGGCGCAGGGTCCACTGAAGCTTTCTTT
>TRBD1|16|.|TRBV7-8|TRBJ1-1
CASSLAPTGRWTEAFF
TGTGCCAGCAGCTTAGCACCGACAGGGCGTTGGACTGAAGCTTTCTTT